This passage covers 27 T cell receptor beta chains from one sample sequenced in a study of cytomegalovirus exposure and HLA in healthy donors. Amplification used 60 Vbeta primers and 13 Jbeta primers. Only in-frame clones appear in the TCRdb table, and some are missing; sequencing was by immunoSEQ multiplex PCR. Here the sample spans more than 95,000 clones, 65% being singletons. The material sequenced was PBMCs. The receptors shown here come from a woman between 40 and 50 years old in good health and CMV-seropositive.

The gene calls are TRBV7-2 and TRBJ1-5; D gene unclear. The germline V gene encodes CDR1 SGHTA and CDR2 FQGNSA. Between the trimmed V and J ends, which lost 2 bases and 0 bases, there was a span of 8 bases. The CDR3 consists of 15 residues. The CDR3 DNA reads TGTGCCAGCAGCTTACAGGTTAATAGCAATCAGCCCCAGCATTTT. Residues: CASSLQVNSNQPQHF.

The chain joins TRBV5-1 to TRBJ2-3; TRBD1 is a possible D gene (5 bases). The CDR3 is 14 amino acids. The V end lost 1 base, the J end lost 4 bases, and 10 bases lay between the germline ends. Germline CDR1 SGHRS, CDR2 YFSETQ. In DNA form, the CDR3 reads TGCGCCAGCAGCTTGCGTCAGGGTGCAGATACGCAGTATTTT. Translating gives CASSLRQGADTQYF.

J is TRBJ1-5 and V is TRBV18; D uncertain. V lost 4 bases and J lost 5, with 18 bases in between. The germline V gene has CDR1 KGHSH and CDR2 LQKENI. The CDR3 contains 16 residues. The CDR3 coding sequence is TGTGCCAGCTCACATAAGACGGGTGGTGTGGATCAGCCCCAGCATTTT. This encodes CASSHKTGGVDQPQHF.

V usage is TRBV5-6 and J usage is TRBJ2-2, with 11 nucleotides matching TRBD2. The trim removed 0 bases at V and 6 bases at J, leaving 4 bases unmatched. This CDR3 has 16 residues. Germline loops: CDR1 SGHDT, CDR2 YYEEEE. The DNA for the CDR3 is TGTGCCAGCAGCTTGGAACTAGCGGGAGTCTCCGGGGAGCTGTTTTTT. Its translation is CASSLELAGVSGELFF.

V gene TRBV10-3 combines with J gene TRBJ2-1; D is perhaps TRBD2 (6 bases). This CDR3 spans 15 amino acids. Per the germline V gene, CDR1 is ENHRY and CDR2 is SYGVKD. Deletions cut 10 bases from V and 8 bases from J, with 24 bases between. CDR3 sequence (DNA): TGTGCCACCGAACCGGGACTCGAGACCCTCCATGAGCAGTTCTTC. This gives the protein CATEPGLETLHEQFF.

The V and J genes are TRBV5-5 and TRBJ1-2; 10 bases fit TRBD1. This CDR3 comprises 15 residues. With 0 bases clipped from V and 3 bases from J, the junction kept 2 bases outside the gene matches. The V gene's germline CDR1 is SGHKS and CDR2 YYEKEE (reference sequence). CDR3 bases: TGTGCCAGCAGCTTGGAGACAGGGGGCGACTATGGCTACACCTTC. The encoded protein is CASSLETGGDYGYTF. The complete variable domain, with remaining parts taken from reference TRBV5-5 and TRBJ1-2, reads DAGVTQSPTHLIKTRGQQVTLRCSPISGHKSVSWYQQVLGQGPQFIFQYYEKEERGRGNFPDRFSARQFPNYSSELNVNALLLGDSALYLCASSLETGGDYGYTFGSGTRLTVV.

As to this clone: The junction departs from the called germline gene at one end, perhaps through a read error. The CDR3 DNA follows: TGTTCCAGCAGCTTAATTGGGGGCGAAGAGACCCAGTACTTC. Amino acids: CSSSLIGGEETQYF. This sequence joins TRBV7-9 and TRBJ2-5; TRBD1 might be the D (6 bases). The CDR3 consists of 14 residues. The germline gives CDR1 SEHNR, CDR2 FQNEAQ (reference sequence).

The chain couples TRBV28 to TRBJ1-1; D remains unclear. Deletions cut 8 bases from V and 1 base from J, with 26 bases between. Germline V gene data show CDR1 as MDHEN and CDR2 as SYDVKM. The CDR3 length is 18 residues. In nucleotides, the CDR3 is TGTGCCAGCGAGCCGGGCGGGGTAATTTACTCCTCGAACACTGAAGCTTTCTTT. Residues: CASEPGGVIYSSNTEAFF.

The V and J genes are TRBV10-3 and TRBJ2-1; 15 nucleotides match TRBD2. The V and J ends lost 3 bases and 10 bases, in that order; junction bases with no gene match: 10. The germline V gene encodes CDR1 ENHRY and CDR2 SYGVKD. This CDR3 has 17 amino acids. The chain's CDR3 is CAISESIGTSGRKEQFF. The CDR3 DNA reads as TGTGCCATCAGTGAATCTATCGGGACTAGCGGGAGGAAGGAGCAGTTCTTC.

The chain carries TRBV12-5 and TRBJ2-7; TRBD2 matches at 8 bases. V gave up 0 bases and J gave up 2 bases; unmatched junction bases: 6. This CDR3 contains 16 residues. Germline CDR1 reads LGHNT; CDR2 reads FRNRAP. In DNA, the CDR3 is TGTGCTAGTGGTTTGGTGAGCGGAGCGGGGGCCTACGAGCAGTACTTC. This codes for CASGLVSGAGAYEQYF.

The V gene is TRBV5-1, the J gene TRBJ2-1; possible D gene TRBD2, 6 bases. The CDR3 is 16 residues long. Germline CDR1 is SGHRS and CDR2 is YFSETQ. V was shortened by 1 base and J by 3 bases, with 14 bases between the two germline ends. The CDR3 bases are TGCGCCAGCAGCTTGTCTTGGAGGGCAATCTACAATGAGCAGTTCTTC. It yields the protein CASSLSWRAIYNEQFF.

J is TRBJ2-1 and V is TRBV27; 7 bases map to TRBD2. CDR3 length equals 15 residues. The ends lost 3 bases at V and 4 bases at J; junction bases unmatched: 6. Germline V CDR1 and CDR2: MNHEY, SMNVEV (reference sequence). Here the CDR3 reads CASSFTGGVYNEQFF. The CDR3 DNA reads TGTGCCAGCAGTTTTACGGGAGGAGTTTACAATGAGCAGTTCTTC.

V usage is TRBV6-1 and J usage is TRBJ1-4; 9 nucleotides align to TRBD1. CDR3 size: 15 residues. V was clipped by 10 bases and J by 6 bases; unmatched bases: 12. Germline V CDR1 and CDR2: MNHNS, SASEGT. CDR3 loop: CATKRQGVTDEKLFF. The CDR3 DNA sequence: TGTGCCACCAAACGACAGGGGGTTACGGATGAAAAACTGTTTTTT.

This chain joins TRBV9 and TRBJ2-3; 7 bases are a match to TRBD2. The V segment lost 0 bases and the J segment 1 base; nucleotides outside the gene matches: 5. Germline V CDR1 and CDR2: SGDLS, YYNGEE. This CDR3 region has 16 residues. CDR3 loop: CASSVVGGGGTDTQYF. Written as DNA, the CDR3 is TGTGCCAGCAGCGTAGTGGGGGGAGGGGGCACAGATACGCAGTATTTT.

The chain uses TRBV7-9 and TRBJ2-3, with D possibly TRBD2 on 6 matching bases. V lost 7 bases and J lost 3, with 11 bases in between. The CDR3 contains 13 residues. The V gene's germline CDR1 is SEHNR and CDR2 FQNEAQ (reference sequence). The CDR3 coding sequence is TGTGCCAGCATCCTCCTAGCGACAGATACGCAGTATTTT. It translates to CASILLATDTQYF.

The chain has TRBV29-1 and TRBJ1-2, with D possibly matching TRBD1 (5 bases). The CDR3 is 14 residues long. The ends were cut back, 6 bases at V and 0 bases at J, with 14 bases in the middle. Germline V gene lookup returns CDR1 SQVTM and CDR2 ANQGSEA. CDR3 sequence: CSVGGAEANYGYTF. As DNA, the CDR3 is TGCAGCGTCGGCGGGGCGGAAGCTAACTATGGCTACACCTTC.

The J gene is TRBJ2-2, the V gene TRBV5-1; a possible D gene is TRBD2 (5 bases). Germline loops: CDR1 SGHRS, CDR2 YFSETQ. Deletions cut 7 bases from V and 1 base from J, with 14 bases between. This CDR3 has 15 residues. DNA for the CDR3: TGCGCCAGCGAGGATGCAGCGGTGAACACCGGGGAGCTGTTTTTT. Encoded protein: CASEDAAVNTGELFF.

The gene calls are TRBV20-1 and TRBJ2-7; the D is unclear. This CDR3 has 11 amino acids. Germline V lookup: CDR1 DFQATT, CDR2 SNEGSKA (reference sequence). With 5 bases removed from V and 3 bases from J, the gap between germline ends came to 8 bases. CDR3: CSAQVLYEQYF. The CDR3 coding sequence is TGCAGTGCTCAGGTCCTCTACGAGCAGTACTTC.

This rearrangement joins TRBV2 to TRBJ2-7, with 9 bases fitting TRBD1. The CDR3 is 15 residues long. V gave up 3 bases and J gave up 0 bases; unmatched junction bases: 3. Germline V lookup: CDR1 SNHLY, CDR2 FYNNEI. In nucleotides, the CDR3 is TGTGCCAGCAGTGACGAGACAGGGGGCTCCTACGAGCAGTACTTC. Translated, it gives CASSDETGGSYEQYF.

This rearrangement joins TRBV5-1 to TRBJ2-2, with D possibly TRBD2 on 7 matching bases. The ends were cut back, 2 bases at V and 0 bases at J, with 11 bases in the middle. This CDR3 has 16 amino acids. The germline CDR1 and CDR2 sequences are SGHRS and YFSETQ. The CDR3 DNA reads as TGCGCCAGCAGCTTTAGGGGGGGAACGAACACCGGGGAGCTGTTTTTT. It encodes CASSFRGGTNTGELFF.

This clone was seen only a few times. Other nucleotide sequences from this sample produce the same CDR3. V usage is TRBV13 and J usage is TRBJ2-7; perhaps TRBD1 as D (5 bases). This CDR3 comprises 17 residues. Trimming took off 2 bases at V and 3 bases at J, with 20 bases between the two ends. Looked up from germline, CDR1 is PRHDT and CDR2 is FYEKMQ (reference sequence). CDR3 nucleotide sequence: TGTGCCAGCAGCTTAACTGTCGGTTTCCAGGGAAGCTACGAGCAGTACTTC. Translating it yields CASSLTVGFQGSYEQYF.

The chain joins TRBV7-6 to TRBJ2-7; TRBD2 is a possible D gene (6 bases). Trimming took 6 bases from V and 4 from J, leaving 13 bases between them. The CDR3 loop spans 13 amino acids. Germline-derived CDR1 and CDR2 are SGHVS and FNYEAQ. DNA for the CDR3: TGTGCCAGCAGTCGGGACTTCTATTACGAGCAGTACTTC. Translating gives CASSRDFYYEQYF.

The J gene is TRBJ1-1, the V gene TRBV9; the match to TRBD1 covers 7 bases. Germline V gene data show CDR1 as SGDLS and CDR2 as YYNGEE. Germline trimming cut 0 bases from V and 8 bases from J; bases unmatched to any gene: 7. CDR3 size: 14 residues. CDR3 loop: CASSVGQGRKEAFF. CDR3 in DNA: TGTGCCAGCAGCGTAGGACAGGGCAGAAAAGAAGCTTTCTTT.

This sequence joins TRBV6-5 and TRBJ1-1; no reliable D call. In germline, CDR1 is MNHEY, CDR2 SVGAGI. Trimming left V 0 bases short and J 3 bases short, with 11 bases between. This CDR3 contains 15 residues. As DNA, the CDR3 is TGTGCCAGCAGTTACTCGGCCGGCGGATACACTGAAGCTTTCTTT. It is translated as CASSYSAGGYTEAFF.

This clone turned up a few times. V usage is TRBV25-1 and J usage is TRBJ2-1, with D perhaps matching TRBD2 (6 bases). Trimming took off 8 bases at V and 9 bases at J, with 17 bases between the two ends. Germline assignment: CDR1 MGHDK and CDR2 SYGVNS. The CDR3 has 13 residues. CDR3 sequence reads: CASGTFGGSEQFF. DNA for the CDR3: TGTGCCAGCGGGACTTTCGGTGGAAGTGAGCAGTTCTTC.

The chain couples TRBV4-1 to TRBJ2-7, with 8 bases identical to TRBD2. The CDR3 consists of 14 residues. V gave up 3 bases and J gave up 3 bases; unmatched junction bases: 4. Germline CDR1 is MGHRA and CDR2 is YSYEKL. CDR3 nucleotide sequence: TGCGCCAGCAGCCAGATAGCGGGAAACTACGAGCAGTACTTC. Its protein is CASSQIAGNYEQYF.

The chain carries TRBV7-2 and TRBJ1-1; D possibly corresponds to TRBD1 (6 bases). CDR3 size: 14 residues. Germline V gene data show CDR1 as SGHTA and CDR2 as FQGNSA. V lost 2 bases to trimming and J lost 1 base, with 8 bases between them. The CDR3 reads CASSLSGENTEAFF. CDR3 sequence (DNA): TGTGCCAGCAGCTTATCAGGGGAGAACACTGAAGCTTTCTTT.